The 21 T cell receptor beta chains presented below share a single source sample, sequenced in a study of cytomegalovirus exposure and HLA in healthy donors. Here immunoSEQ multiplex PCR was the method, and the copy in TCRdb shows in-frame clones only, minus some. Here the sample spans 130,000 to 150,000 clones, 70% to 90% being singletons. The sequenced material came from PBMCs. The receptors were sampled from a woman under 30 in good health and CMV-seropositive.

This clone has only one observation. The V call is TRBV6-1, the J call TRBJ1-1; TRBD1 agrees at 10 bases. Germline V lookup: CDR1 MNHNS, CDR2 SASEGT. This CDR3 contains 14 residues. Trimming at V came to 8 bases and at J to 3 bases, leaving 6 bases not matched to a gene. CDR3 nucleotide sequence: TGTGCCAGCCCGAGGGACAGGGGAGACACTGAAGCTTTCTTT. Encoded protein: CASPRDRGDTEAFF.

This rearrangement joins TRBV28 to TRBJ2-7; D is undetermined. Between the trimmed V and J ends, which lost 3 bases and 7 bases, there was a span of 13 bases. The CDR3 consists of 13 residues. Germline V lookup: CDR1 MDHEN, CDR2 SYDVKM. Written as DNA, the CDR3 is TGTGCCAGCAGTTTCGGTCAGGCCGATGAGCAGTACTTC. Protein: CASSFGQADEQYF.

The chain has TRBV7-2 and TRBJ2-7, with D hard to call. V gave up 4 bases and J gave up 0 bases, with 10 bases separating them. Germline V gene data show CDR1 as SGHTA and CDR2 as FQGNSA. This CDR3 region has 14 residues. The CDR3 DNA follows: TGTGCCAGCAGCTCCCTAGACCGCTCCTACGAGCAGTACTTC. It yields the protein CASSSLDRSYEQYF.

The V gene is TRBV28, the J gene TRBJ2-3; no firm D call. CDR3 length equals 13 residues. In germline, CDR1 is MDHEN, CDR2 SYDVKM. V lost 6 bases and J lost 0, with 7 bases in between. Here the CDR3 DNA reads TGTGCCAGCAGGTTGACTAGCACAGATACGCAGTATTTT. It codes for CASRLTSTDTQYF.

V is TRBV5-4 and J is TRBJ1-2, with D perhaps TRBD1 (6 bases). The CDR3 totals 15 residues. Per the germline V gene, CDR1 is SGHNT and CDR2 is YYREEE (reference sequence). V lost 0 bases and J lost 8, with 17 bases in between. CDR3 sequence reads: CASSLDRDFYEGYTF. The CDR3, as DNA: TGTGCCAGCAGCTTGGACAGGGATTTCTATGAGGGCTACACCTTC.

This clone has just one count. The CDR3 loop is CASSAQGKTQYF. CDR3 coding DNA: TGTGCCAGCAGCGCCCAGGGAAAGACCCAGTACTTC. The V and J genes are TRBV5-4 and TRBJ2-5; perhaps TRBD1 as D (5 bases). The CDR3 has 12 amino acids. Germline-derived CDR1 and CDR2 are SGHNT and YYREEE (reference sequence). Trimming cost V 4 bases and J 6 bases, with 10 bases left between them.

The V gene is TRBV9, the J gene TRBJ2-7, with 8 bases identical to TRBD1. With V trimmed by 5 bases and J by 6 bases, 7 bases remained unmatched. Germline values: CDR1 SGDLS, CDR2 YYNGEE. This CDR3 region has 13 residues. The CDR3 sequence is CASSLTGEGEQYF. The CDR3 bases are TGTGCCAGCAGTTTGACAGGGGAAGGCGAGCAGTACTTC.

The V and J genes are TRBV27 and TRBJ1-1; possible D gene TRBD1, 5 bases. V lost 1 base, J lost 6 bases, and 12 bases lay in between. The CDR3 spans 14 residues. Germline V gives CDR1 MNHEY, CDR2 SMNVEV (reference sequence). The CDR3 region is CASSLWSRGPEAFF. The CDR3, as DNA: TGTGCCAGCAGTTTATGGTCAAGGGGCCCTGAAGCTTTCTTT.

The chain couples TRBV14 to TRBJ1-1; 8 positions agree with TRBD1. CDR1 is SGHDN and CDR2 is FVKESK in the germline V gene. V lost 4 bases, J lost 4 bases, and 5 bases stayed unmatched. The CDR3 covers 14 residues. For the CDR3, the DNA is TGTGCCAGCAGCCGAGGACAGGGAGCCACTGAAGCTTTCTTT. Protein product: CASSRGQGATEAFF.

The V and J genes are TRBV4-3 and TRBJ1-4, with no clear D. Trimming took off 1 base at V and 7 bases at J, with 16 bases between the two ends. Germline lookup yields CDR1 LGHNA and CDR2 YSLEER. The CDR3 consists of 16 residues. CDR3 loop: CASSQVFGSLVEKLFF. The CDR3 DNA is TGCGCCAGCAGCCAAGTTTTCGGGAGCCTGGTTGAAAAACTGTTTTTT.

Only one count was recorded for this clone. This chain uses TRBV6-6 with TRBJ2-6, with D tentatively TRBD1 (5 bases). The CDR3 covers 15 residues. V was trimmed by 7 bases and J by 1 base, leaving 11 bases between them. In germline, CDR1 is MNHNY, CDR2 SVGAGI (reference sequence). The CDR3 loop reads CASTFRASGANVLTF. In DNA form, the CDR3 reads TGTGCCAGCACCTTCAGGGCATCTGGGGCCAACGTCCTGACTTTC.

CDR3 loop: CASSPPGVNEAFF. The CDR3 region has the DNA TGTGCCAGCAGCCCTCCAGGGGTCAATGAAGCTTTCTTT. V is TRBV7-9 and J is TRBJ1-1; TRBD1 might be the D (6 bases). The CDR3 runs to 13 residues. Germline V gives CDR1 SEHNR, CDR2 FQNEAQ (reference sequence). With 5 bases removed from V and 7 bases from J, the gap between germline ends came to 14 bases. The full variable domain, its missing parts supplied by reference TRBV7-9 and TRBJ1-1, is DTGVSQNPRHKITKRGQNVTFRCDPISEHNRLYWYRQTLGQGPEFLTYFQNEAQLEKSRLLSDRFSAERPKGSFSTLEIQRTEQGDSAMYLCASSPPGVNEAFFGQGTRLTVV.

The chain is built from TRBV27 and TRBJ2-3; TRBD2 matches at 9 bases. The CDR3 runs 15 residues. V shed 6 bases and J 1 base; nucleotides not matched to a gene: 5. Germline V gives CDR1 MNHEY, CDR2 SMNVEV (reference sequence). The CDR3 DNA reads TGTGCCAGCAGCTTTAGGACTAGCGGCACAGATACGCAGTATTTT. Its translation is CASSFRTSGTDTQYF.

The V gene is TRBV10-3, the J gene TRBJ2-5, with 7 bases identical to TRBD2. The J segment lost 3 bases and the V segment lost 6 bases, leaving 7 bases of the junction unmatched. The V gene's germline CDR1 is ENHRY and CDR2 SYGVKD. CDR3 length: 14 residues. DNA for the CDR3: TGTGCCATCAGGGTCTCAGGGAGGGAAGAGACCCAGTACTTC. Translation gives CAIRVSGREETQYF.

The rearrangement links TRBV7-9 to TRBJ2-5; TRBD1 might be the D (6 bases). V lost 3 bases, J lost 5 bases, and 10 bases lay in between. Germline CDR1 and CDR2: SEHNR and FQNEAQ (reference sequence). The CDR3 extends over 13 amino acids. CDR3 DNA: TGTGCCAGCAGCTTGGGGACAACGGAGACCCAGTACTTC. This gives the protein CASSLGTTETQYF.

The chain is built from TRBV6-5 and TRBJ1-5; 7 nucleotides align to TRBD1. V dropped 5 bases and J dropped 7; count of bases not matched to a gene: 8. The CDR3 runs 14 residues. Germline-derived CDR1 and CDR2 are MNHEY and SVGAGI. CDR3 DNA: TGTGCCAGCAGTCCGGACAGGATGGGCCAGCCCCAGCATTTT. It translates to CASSPDRMGQPQHF.

V usage is TRBV4-3 and J usage is TRBJ2-2, with 8 bases identical to TRBD2. This CDR3 comprises 16 residues. V dropped 4 bases and J dropped 5; count of bases not matched to a gene: 9. Germline V gene lookup returns CDR1 LGHNA and CDR2 YSLEER. In nucleotides, the CDR3 is TGCGCCAGCAGCCCCAAAGCGGGGGCCCATACCGGGGAGCTGTTTTTT. It yields the protein CASSPKAGAHTGELFF.

This chain uses TRBV7-9 with TRBJ2-6; the D gene is possibly TRBD1 (6 bases). The CDR3 loop spans 16 amino acids. V was pared by 1 base and J by 2 bases, with 9 bases between. Germline CDR1 SEHNR, CDR2 FQNEAQ (reference sequence). The CDR3 here is CASSLGAGAGANVLTF. CDR3 in DNA: TGTGCCAGCAGCTTAGGGGCAGGGGCTGGGGCCAACGTCCTGACTTTC.

The rearrangement joins TRBV28 to TRBJ1-6; unclear D gene. The CDR3 covers 17 residues. CDR1 and CDR2 from the germline V gene are MDHEN and SYDVKM. V lost 3 bases, J lost 1 base, and 13 bases lay in between. The CDR3 region has the DNA TGTGCCAGCAGTTTTGGAGGAAGGGATTCCTATAATTCACCCCTCCACTTT. Translated, it gives CASSFGGRDSYNSPLHF.

The CDR3 sequence: CASSQDRGGQLSNQPQHF. CDR3 DNA sequence: TGTGCCAGCAGCCAAGATAGGGGAGGCCAGCTGAGCAATCAGCCCCAGCATTTT. This chain uses TRBV4-2 with TRBJ1-5, with D maybe TRBD1 (5 bases). The CDR3 totals 18 residues. Germline V gene sequence: CDR1 LGHNA, CDR2 YNFKEQ. With 0 bases removed from V and 1 base from J, the gap between germline ends came to 16 bases.

J is TRBJ1-1 and V is TRBV28; TRBD1 aligns across 8 bases. The CDR3 sequence is 14 residues long. The germline V gene encodes CDR1 MDHEN and CDR2 SYDVKM. Trimming cost V 2 bases and J 1 base; bases outside gene matches: 0. This chain's CDR3 is CASSLQGANTEAFF. CDR3 bases: TGTGCCAGCAGTTTACAGGGGGCGAACACTGAAGCTTTCTTT.